The text below deals with one T cell receptor (beta chain). The antigen this receptor binds is unknown. Base qualities are missing; no much larger clone stands one base away. Library generation was performed with the immunoSEQ multiplex PCR assay. Sourced from immuneACCESS, this table was stored by TCRdb with only in-frame sequences that have V and J called. A share of the clones is absent; for the studies checked, an unresolved V gene accounts for under half, and the remainder has no known explanation. Present in this sample are tens of thousands of clones, more than 85% of which were seen just once. More than 3% of the sample is taken by the ten largest. The data originate from a study of T cell changes during pregnancy in multiple sclerosis (dated by TCRdb to about 2019). Turning to the overall study: In women with multiple sclerosis, the researchers looked at how the T cell repertoire shifted as pregnancy progressed.

From cysteine to phenylalanine, the CDR3 is 13 amino acids long. Only the CDR3 DNA is retained, 39 bases long and in frame from the first base. Reading the germline V gene gives CDR1 SQVTM and CDR2 ANQGSEA. The junction carries 7 bases between V and J, which are trimmed by 1 base and 1 base respectively. The chain is encoded by TRBV29-1 joined to TRBJ2-5; the D gene is possibly TRBD1, with 6 bases matching. The sequence was obtained from a female donor in good health, enrolled as a control in a pregnancy study. The material sequenced was CD4+ T cells from peripheral blood mononuclear cells, taken in the first trimester of pregnancy. In nucleotides, the sequence is TGCAGCGTTGAAGGGACAGTCCAAGAGACCCAGTACTTC. Its coded protein is CSVEGTVQETQYF.